The 24 T cell receptor beta chains presented below share a single source sample, sequenced in a study of immune heterogeneity within non-small cell lung tumors. TCR beta CDR3 was amplified by multiplex PCR, first round around 10 cycles, 32 V and 13 J primers. MiXCR, applied by TCRdb to the multiplex PCR reads, yields one record per CDR3 protein. The sample records around 30,000 distinct CDR3 sequences, around 28% being singletons. Bulk tumor genomic DNA constituted the template, at around 590 ng per sample. Taken during surgery, several biopsies per primary tumor were spaced as far apart as possible within the tumor mass. Before undergoing curative surgery, patients had newly diagnosed non-small cell lung cancer that was untreated. The sample comprised lung tumor tissue. The receptors shown here come from a man between 40 and 49 years old with non-small cell lung cancer.

The CDR3, as DNA: TGTGCCAGCAGCGTAGGAGGGACTAGGGGGAATAATGAGCAGTTCTTC. Amino acid sequence: CASSVGGTRGNNEQFF. The rearrangement joins TRBV9 to TRBJ2-1; TRBD2 matches at 8 bases. Trimming took 0 bases from V and 7 from J; bases not matched to a gene: 9. CDR3 length: 16 amino acids. The V gene's germline CDR1 is SGDLS and CDR2 YYNGEE. Full variable domain (rest looked up from reference TRBV9 and TRBJ2-1): DSGVTQTPKHLITATGQRVTLRCSPRSGDLSVYWYQQSLDQGLQFLIQYYNGEERAKGNILERFSAQQFPDLHSELNLSSLELGDSALYFCASSVGGTRGNNEQFFGPGTRLTVL.

This clonotype is medium-sized within its sample. The rearrangement joins TRBV24-1 to TRBJ1-5; a possible D gene is TRBD1 (5 bases). V shed 6 bases and J shed 0 bases, with 8 bases lying between them. The CDR3 is 14 residues long. CDR1 and CDR2 (germline): KGHDR, SFDVKD. The CDR3 bases are TGTGCCACCAGTCAGGGATATAGCAATCAGCCCCAGCATTTT. This translates into CATSQGYSNQPQHF.

This clonotype was recorded a few times. The chain employs TRBV15 and TRBJ2-5; D could derive from TRBD1 or TRBD2 (6 bases each). The germline V gene encodes CDR1 LNHNV and CDR2 YYDKDF (reference sequence). The V and J ends lost 1 base and 4 bases respectively, with 13 bases between them. This CDR3 spans 15 amino acids. Here the CDR3 DNA reads TGTGCCACCAGCAGAGGAAATGGGGGGCGAGAGACCCAGTACTTC. Translated, it gives CATSRGNGGRETQYF.

The chain links TRBV7-2 to TRBJ1-2, with 7 positions matching TRBD1. After removal of 1 base from V and 8 bases from J, the junction contained 10 bases not matched to a gene. Germline values: CDR1 SGHTA, CDR2 FQGNSA. This CDR3 is 15 amino acids long. The CDR3 sequence is CASSLGRQGGRGYTF. The DNA for the CDR3 is TGTGCCAGCAGCTTAGGACGACAGGGCGGTCGGGGCTACACCTTC.

This clonotype has a handful of counts. This chain connects TRBV20-1 to TRBJ1-1; no clear D. The CDR3 is 13 residues long. Trimming removed 6 bases at V and 3 bases at J, with 14 bases between. Germline assignment: CDR1 DFQATT and CDR2 SNEGSKA (reference sequence). As DNA, the CDR3 is TGCAGTGCCGATAGGAGTAGGGACACTGAAGCTTTCTTT. Encoded protein: CSADRSRDTEAFF.

Points on this clonotype: Sequence at one end of the junction differs from germline and may be a read error. The CDR3 spells CASSQEGVGGANVLPF. The CDR3 DNA reads as TGTGCCAGCAGCCAAGAAGGGGTTGGTGGGGCCAACGTCCTCCCTTTC. The chain joins TRBV4-2 to TRBJ2-6, with D tentatively TRBD1 (5 bases). Germline-derived CDR1 and CDR2 are LGHNA and YNFKEQ. The CDR3 covers 16 residues.

In its sample, this clonotype was seen many times. The CDR3 region is CSAGNRDSNQPQHF. For the CDR3, the DNA is TGCAGTGCAGGCAACAGGGATAGCAATCAGCCCCAGCATTTT. The chain uses TRBV20-1 and TRBJ1-5; perhaps TRBD1 as D (6 bases). The length of the CDR3 is 14 residues. Germline CDR1 is DFQATT and CDR2 is SNEGSKA (reference sequence). V was cut by 6 bases and J by 0 bases, with 12 bases left in between.

As regards this clonotype: One base away lies a much larger clone, so this may be a sequencing read error. The rearrangement joins TRBV6-2 or TRBV6-3 to TRBJ2-5; 7 bases fit TRBD1. The CDR3 runs 15 residues. Germline V lookup: CDR1 MNHEY, CDR2 SVGEGT. Trimming cost V 2 bases and J 7 bases; bases outside gene matches: 10. The CDR3 spells CASSYATGRAGTQYF. CDR3 coding DNA: TGTGCCAGCAGTTACGCGACAGGGCGCGCGGGGACCCAGTACTTC.

This clonotype was observed many times. The chain uses TRBV20-1 and TRBJ1-2, with D hard to call. The CDR3 is 12 residues long. Trimming cost V 4 bases and J 4 bases, with 10 bases left between them. Germline CDR1 DFQATT, CDR2 SNEGSKA (reference sequence). The CDR3, as DNA: TGCAGTGCTATGTTCAGGAGCTATGGCTACACCTTC. Residues: CSAMFRSYGYTF.

A few counts support this clonotype. The chain joins TRBV11-2 to TRBJ2-2; 10 bases are a match to TRBD2. This CDR3 has 15 residues. Looked up from germline, CDR1 is SGHAT and CDR2 is FQNNGV. Trimming took 5 bases from V and 7 from J; bases not matched to a gene: 7. The CDR3 here is CASSVAGGVNGELFF. In DNA form, the CDR3 reads TGTGCCAGCAGCGTAGCGGGAGGTGTGAACGGGGAGCTGTTTTTT.

This clonotype has ten or more counts. The chain uses TRBV20-1 and TRBJ1-2, with 7 bases matching TRBD1. V trimming: 0 bases; J trimming: 7 bases; junction bases outside the gene matches: 8. CDR1 is DFQATT, CDR2 SNEGSKA, per germline (reference sequence). This CDR3 comprises 14 residues. The CDR3 nucleotides are TGCAGTGCTAGAGATTACAGGGGAAGTGGTGGCTACACCTTC. Translated: CSARDYRGSGGYTF.

J is TRBJ2-1 and V is TRBV11-3, with 7 nucleotides matching TRBD2. Germline V lookup: CDR1 SGHNT, CDR2 YENEEA. The CDR3 totals 16 residues. V lost 4 bases and J lost 9; bases outside the gene matches: 15. CDR3 region: CASSSPWGGRGLEQFF. The CDR3 nucleotides are TGTGCCAGCAGCTCTCCCTGGGGGGGTCGTGGTCTTGAGCAGTTCTTC.

This clonotype was counted at least ten times. The chain employs TRBV20-1 and TRBJ2-7; 9 bases are a match to TRBD2. V was pared by 6 bases and J by 7 bases, with 19 bases of the junction left unmatched. Germline values: CDR1 DFQATT, CDR2 SNEGSKA (reference sequence). The CDR3 is 16 residues long. Here the CDR3 reads CSASISWSGRTLEQYF. Here the CDR3 DNA reads TGCAGTGCGAGTATAAGCTGGAGCGGGAGGACCCTGGAGCAGTACTTC.

This clonotype was detected ten times or more. V gene TRBV2 combines with J gene TRBJ2-7; 8 nucleotides align to TRBD1. Germline CDR1 SNHLY, CDR2 FYNNEI. CDR3 size: 14 residues. Losses at the gene ends were 6 bases for V and 4 bases for J; bases not matched to a gene: 8. The CDR3, as DNA: TGTGCCAGCAGAAACGGACAGGGATCTTACGAGCAGTACTTC. Translating gives CASRNGQGSYEQYF.

A remark on this clonotype: This may arise from a read error, as a much more abundant clone is one base away. This chain uses TRBV24-1 with TRBJ2-7; D gene ambiguous. CDR1 and CDR2 (germline): KGHDR, SFDVKD. This CDR3 comprises 11 residues. V lost 4 bases to trimming and J lost 3 bases, with 3 bases between them. CDR3 sequence (DNA): TGTGCCACCAGTGACAACTACGAGCAGTACTTC. Its translation is CATSDNYEQYF.

This clonotype occurred many times. The rearrangement joins TRBV6-1 to TRBJ1-2; D remains unclear. CDR1 and CDR2 (germline): MNHNS, SASEGT. The CDR3 loop spans 12 amino acids. The germline V and J ends were trimmed by 6 bases and 4 bases, with 9 bases remaining between them. In nucleotides, the CDR3 is TGTGCCAGCAGGGAGCCCGCCTATGGCTACACCTTC. Its translation: CASREPAYGYTF.

This chain connects TRBV20-1 to TRBJ2-3; 10 nucleotides match TRBD1. The J segment lost 5 bases and the V segment lost 4 bases, leaving 9 bases of the junction unmatched. Germline values: CDR1 DFQATT, CDR2 SNEGSKA (reference sequence). This CDR3 region has 15 residues. DNA for the CDR3: TGCAGTGCTATAATGACAGGGGGCTGGGAAGATACGCAGTATTTT. As protein: CSAIMTGGWEDTQYF.

This clonotype was counted a few times. This chain links TRBV6-1 with TRBJ1-5; D is unclear. The CDR3 spans 15 residues. The germline V gene encodes CDR1 MNHNS and CDR2 SASEGT. V was pared by 7 bases and J by 3 bases, with 16 bases between. CDR3 nucleotide sequence: TGTGCCAGCACTACCCCCCGCGGATACAATCAGCCCCAGCATTTT. Protein: CASTTPRGYNQPQHF.

This clonotype was seen only a few times. The chain couples TRBV5-1 to TRBJ1-1; weak D call: TRBD1 (5 bases). Germline lookup yields CDR1 SGHRS and CDR2 YFSETQ. CDR3 size: 15 residues. Trimming cost V 3 bases and J 1 base, with 13 bases left between them. This CDR3 is CASSSDGGGNTEAFF. CDR3 bases: TGCGCCAGCAGCTCTGACGGGGGGGGGAACACTGAAGCTTTCTTT. The full variable domain, rest sourced from reference TRBV5-1 and TRBJ1-1, is KAGVTQTPRYLIKTRGQQVTLSCSPISGHRSVSWYQQTPGQGLQFLFEYFSETQRNKGNFPGRFSGRQFSNSRSEMNVSTLELGDSALYLCASSSDGGGNTEAFFGQGTRLTVV.

As to this clonotype: A much larger clone lies a single base off, so this may be a read error. The chain employs TRBV24-1 and TRBJ2-1; TRBD2 matches 9 bases. CDR1 is KGHDR, CDR2 SFDVKD, per germline. The CDR3 totals 16 residues. The CDR3 bases are TGTGCCACCAGTGACCCTTCTAGCGGGGCCTACAATGCGCAGTTCTTC. Translated, it gives CATSDPSSGAYNAQFF.

The chain combines TRBV18 with TRBJ2-5; D is possibly TRBD1 (7 bases). The CDR3 runs to 15 residues. V dropped 3 bases and J dropped 5 bases, with 16 bases sitting between them. The germline CDR1 and CDR2 sequences are KGHSH and LQKENI. CDR3 in amino acids: CASSPLETGRETQYF. In nucleotides, the CDR3 is TGTGCCAGCTCACCCCTAGAGACAGGGAGGGAGACCCAGTACTTC.

In this sample, this clonotype turned up many times. This sequence joins TRBV20-1 and TRBJ1-2, with 10 bases that match TRBD1. Looked up from germline, CDR1 is DFQATT and CDR2 is SNEGSKA (reference sequence). The CDR3 sequence is 12 residues long. Trimming cost V 6 bases and J 5 bases; bases outside gene matches: 3. This chain's CDR3 is CSAPGQGYGYTF. The CDR3 bases are TGCAGTGCCCCGGGACAGGGGTATGGCTACACCTTC.

This clonotype ranks as medium-sized (0.01 to 0.1%). The chain has TRBV10-3 and TRBJ2-3; D perhaps matches TRBD2 (6 bases). Germline values: CDR1 ENHRY, CDR2 SYGVKD. CDR3 size: 13 residues. The V end lost 10 bases, the J end lost 4 bases, and 15 bases lay between the germline ends. In DNA, the CDR3 is TGTGCCACCGTGGGACTCCCGGCAGATACGCAGTATTTT. As protein: CATVGLPADTQYF.

The chain uses TRBV6-2 or TRBV6-3 and TRBJ2-1; 12 bases agree with TRBD2. The CDR3 has 19 amino acids. Looked up from germline, CDR1 is MNHEY and CDR2 is SVGEGT. The ends lost 8 bases at V and 7 bases at J; junction bases unmatched: 21. CDR3 nucleotides: TGTGCCAGCGGGCCCGGAGGACTAGCGGGAAGCCCACTCCAAAATGAGCAGTTCTTC. It translates to CASGPGGLAGSPLQNEQFF.